Listed here are 29 T cell receptor beta chains from one sample, sequenced in a study of control samples from healthy donors and cancer patients. Profiling relied on immunoSEQ multiplex PCR, and the TCRdb table lists in-frame clones only, not all of them. There are about 150,000 clones in the sample; approximately 94% occur only once, and 5.7% lies in the top ten. The sequencing sample was made of blood. All receptors derive from a man in his forties in good health.

This sequence joins TRBV2 and TRBJ1-5; D ambiguous. With 1 base removed from V and 4 bases from J, the gap between germline ends came to 8 bases. This CDR3 spans 14 amino acids. Germline CDR1 is SNHLY and CDR2 is FYNNEI. CDR3 residues: CASSEVVSNQPQHF. CDR3 nucleotide sequence: TGTGCCAGCAGTGAAGTTGTGAGTAATCAGCCCCAGCATTTT.

In this sample, this clone turned up many times. This CDR3 reads CASSQDSNPMTDVRAFF. The CDR3 bases are TGTGCCAGCAGCCAAGACTCAAACCCGATGACAGACGTTAGAGCTTTCTTT. The rearrangement joins TRBV4-2 to TRBJ1-1, with D perhaps TRBD1 (5 bases). This CDR3 region has 17 residues. With 0 bases removed from V and 10 bases from J, the gap between germline ends came to 24 bases. Germline V gene lookup returns CDR1 LGHNA and CDR2 YNFKEQ.

The chain employs TRBV28 and TRBJ1-2; tentatively, D is TRBD1 (5 bases). The length of the CDR3 is 14 residues. Trimming stripped 9 bases from V and 5 bases from J, with 19 bases between. Per the germline V gene, CDR1 is MDHEN and CDR2 is SYDVKM. CDR3: CASGQGAAAYGYTF. The CDR3 nucleotides are TGTGCCAGTGGTCAGGGAGCCGCTGCTTATGGCTACACCTTC.

This chain joins TRBV5-8 and TRBJ2-3; perhaps TRBD1 as D (5 bases). CDR3 length equals 14 residues. CDR1 and CDR2 from the germline V gene are SGHTS and YDEGEE. The V end lost 0 bases, the J end lost 3 bases, and 8 bases lay between the germline ends. The CDR3 DNA sequence: TGTGCCAGCAGCTTGGGAAGGGGAACAGATACGCAGTATTTT. Translation gives CASSLGRGTDTQYF.

J is TRBJ1-3 and V is TRBV4-1; D is undetermined. Germline assignment: CDR1 MGHRA and CDR2 YSYEKL. V was trimmed by 2 bases and J by 10 bases, leaving 12 bases between them. The CDR3 has 13 residues. The DNA for the CDR3 is TGCGCCAGCAGCCAAAGGGTACTGGAGACCATATATTTT. Protein product: CASSQRVLETIYF.

The chain couples TRBV19 to TRBJ1-1; 9 bases map to TRBD1. Germline CDR1 and CDR2: LNHDA and SQIVND (reference sequence). This CDR3 spans 15 amino acids. V was clipped by 9 bases and J by 5 bases; unmatched bases: 13. CDR3 DNA: TGTGCCAGCTCACAAGGTTGGACAGGGGAAACTGAAGCTTTCTTT. Translating it yields CASSQGWTGETEAFF.

This clone was observed a single time. The V and J genes are TRBV4-1 and TRBJ1-2; D is uncertain. Germline V gives CDR1 MGHRA, CDR2 YSYEKL. The CDR3 totals 19 residues. The V end lost 0 bases, the J end lost 0 bases, and 20 bases lay between the germline ends. For the CDR3, the DNA is TGCGCCAGCAGCCAAGAGGATGGGCCGGGTAGTCCTTCTAACTATGGCTACACCTTC. Its protein product is CASSQEDGPGSPSNYGYTF.

This rearrangement joins TRBV6-6 to TRBJ1-2; D not certain. CDR1 MNHNY and CDR2 SVGAGI come from the germline V gene (reference sequence). V was pared by 2 bases and J by 6 bases, with 10 bases between. This CDR3 spans 13 amino acids. The CDR3 nucleotides are TGTGCCAGCAGTTACCGGAATGGGGATGGCTACACCTTC. It is translated as CASSYRNGDGYTF.

V and J are TRBV12-1 and TRBJ1-1. TRBV12-1 corresponds to a pseudogene. The CDR3 spans 10 residues. CDR3 sequence reads: CASSEGRAFF. The CDR3 bases are TGTGCCAGCAGCGAAGGTAGGGCTTTCTTT.

The J gene is TRBJ1-6, the V gene TRBV7-6; D unclear. V lost 2 bases, J lost 5 bases, and 10 bases lay in between. The V gene's germline CDR1 is SGHVS and CDR2 FNYEAQ. The CDR3 totals 15 residues. Here the CDR3 reads CASSLITGNNSPLHF. For the CDR3, the DNA is TGTGCCAGCAGCTTAATCACGGGGAATAATTCACCCCTCCACTTT.

This clone was detected only once. This chain connects TRBV28 to TRBJ1-5; D gene unclear. Germline CDR1 MDHEN, CDR2 SYDVKM. V was cut by 3 bases and J by 3 bases, with 9 bases left in between. The CDR3 spans 14 residues. The CDR3 sequence: CASSFTDHNQPQHF. The CDR3, as DNA: TGTGCCAGCAGTTTCACGGACCACAATCAGCCCCAGCATTTT.

The V gene is TRBV10-3, the J gene TRBJ1-2; no reliable D call. The germline V gene encodes CDR1 ENHRY and CDR2 SYGVKD. This CDR3 is 12 amino acids long. Between the trimmed V and J ends, which lost 5 bases and 8 bases, there was a span of 12 bases. CDR3 sequence: CAISRTAHGYTF. CDR3 sequence (DNA): TGTGCCATCAGTCGTACCGCCCACGGCTACACCTTC.

The chain combines TRBV9 with TRBJ1-2; D is possibly TRBD1 (5 bases). Germline CDR1 is SGDLS and CDR2 is YYNGEE. This CDR3 comprises 13 residues. Trimming cost V 4 bases and J 4 bases, with 11 bases left between them. CDR3 sequence: CASSPGRAYGYTF. The CDR3, as DNA: TGTGCCAGCAGCCCGGGACGGGCCTATGGCTACACCTTC. The whole variable domain, filled in from reference TRBV9 and TRBJ1-2, reads DSGVTQTPKHLITATGQRVTLRCSPRSGDLSVYWYQQSLDQGLQFLIQYYNGEERAKGNILERFSAQQFPDLHSELNLSSLELGDSALYFCASSPGRAYGYTFGSGTRLTVV.

J is TRBJ1-2 and V is TRBV14; perhaps TRBD1 as D (5 bases). The CDR3 sequence is 15 residues long. V lost 1 base and J lost 5, with 14 bases in between. The germline V gene encodes CDR1 SGHDN and CDR2 FVKESK. As DNA, the CDR3 is TGTGCCAGCAGCCAAGCCTCGGGGGTTTTTTATGGCTACACCTTC. Translation: CASSQASGVFYGYTF.

The CDR3 sequence is CASSERVRGRNEQFF. The CDR3 coding sequence is TGTGCCAGCAGTGAAAGGGTCAGGGGGCGGAATGAGCAGTTCTTC. The V and J genes are TRBV6-1 and TRBJ2-1, with 8 bases that match TRBD1. V lost 2 bases, J lost 7 bases, and 7 bases stayed unmatched. Germline-derived CDR1 and CDR2 are MNHNS and SASEGT. This CDR3 contains 15 residues.

This chain links TRBV7-9 with TRBJ2-3, with 10 bases identical to TRBD2. The CDR3 has 15 residues. Germline lookup yields CDR1 SEHNR and CDR2 FQNEAQ (reference sequence). The trim removed 4 bases at V and 3 bases at J, leaving 4 bases unmatched. In DNA, the CDR3 is TGTGCCAGCAGCTCTCGGACTAGCGGTACAGATACGCAGTATTTT. As protein: CASSSRTSGTDTQYF. The full variable domain, rest sourced from reference TRBV7-9 and TRBJ2-3, is DTGVSQNPRHKITKRGQNVTFRCDPISEHNRLYWYRQTLGQGPEFLTYFQNEAQLEKSRLLSDRFSAERPKGSFSTLEIQRTEQGDSAMYLCASSSRTSGTDTQYFGPGTRLTVL.

J is TRBJ2-4 and V is TRBV18; D gene uncertain. The V and J ends lost 3 bases and 0 bases respectively, with 6 bases between them. The length of the CDR3 is 14 residues. Germline V gene data show CDR1 as KGHSH and CDR2 as LQKENI. The CDR3 DNA reads TGTGCCAGCTCACCGCGGACAGCCAAAAACATTCAGTACTTC. The encoded protein is CASSPRTAKNIQYF.

The chain links TRBV5-4 to TRBJ2-7; TRBD1 matches 9 bases. The V segment lost 5 bases and the J segment 4 bases; nucleotides outside the gene matches: 10. This CDR3 has 15 amino acids. CDR1 and CDR2 from the germline V gene are SGHNT and YYREEE (reference sequence). CDR3 bases: TGTGCCAGCAGTTCCGGACAGGGGTCTTCTTACGAGCAGTACTTC. It codes for CASSSGQGSSYEQYF.

This rearrangement joins TRBV7-9 to TRBJ2-7; 7 bases map to TRBD1. CDR3 length: 12 residues. The germline V gene has CDR1 SEHNR and CDR2 FQNEAQ (reference sequence). J lost 5 bases, V lost 5 bases, and 3 bases had no gene match. This chain's CDR3 is CASSPGTDEQYF. The CDR3 nucleotides are TGTGCCAGCAGCCCTGGGACAGACGAGCAGTACTTC. Using reference TRBV7-9 and TRBJ2-7 for the parts outside the CDR3, the full variable domain is DTGVSQNPRHKITKRGQNVTFRCDPISEHNRLYWYRQTLGQGPEFLTYFQNEAQLEKSRLLSDRFSAERPKGSFSTLEIQRTEQGDSAMYLCASSPGTDEQYFGPGTRLTVT.

The chain has TRBV30 and TRBJ1-1; D not certain. The germline CDR1 and CDR2 sequences are GTSNPN and SVGIG (reference sequence). V dropped 3 bases and J dropped 0 bases, with 8 bases sitting between them. CDR3 length: 13 amino acids. In DNA form, the CDR3 reads TGTGCCTGGAGGGGCAAAGTGAACACTGAAGCTTTCTTT. Translating it yields CAWRGKVNTEAFF.

The chain carries TRBV4-3 and TRBJ2-2; D possibly uses TRBD1 or TRBD2 (7 bases each). The length of the CDR3 is 17 residues. Looked up from germline, CDR1 is LGHNA and CDR2 is YSLEER. V lost 4 bases to trimming and J lost 5 bases, with 20 bases between them. The CDR3 coding sequence is TGCGCCAGCAGCCCTCGACAGGGAGGGTTCGGGACCGGGGAGCTGTTTTTT. Protein product: CASSPRQGGFGTGELFF.

CDR3 sequence reads: CASSVRQGRVNTGELFF. The CDR3 DNA reads TGTGCCAGTAGTGTCAGACAGGGAAGGGTAAACACCGGGGAGCTGTTTTTT. The chain uses TRBV19 and TRBJ2-2; TRBD1 agrees at 7 bases. There are 17 residues in the CDR3. The V gene's germline CDR1 is LNHDA and CDR2 SQIVND (reference sequence). Unmatched junction bases numbered 11, after V lost 5 bases and J lost 2 bases.

The chain links TRBV11-2 to TRBJ1-3; TRBD1 might be the D (6 bases). CDR3 size: 15 residues. Trimming took off 3 bases at V and 1 base at J, with 10 bases between the two ends. CDR1 and CDR2 (germline): SGHAT, FQNNGV. The CDR3 reads CASSFQGLSGNTIYF. CDR3 sequence (DNA): TGTGCCAGCAGCTTTCAGGGGCTATCTGGAAACACCATATATTTT.

The chain recombines TRBV5-4 with TRBJ1-1, with TRBD1 as a possible D gene (6 bases). The V end was cut by 4 bases, the J end by 0 bases, with 16 bases between. CDR1 and CDR2 from the germline V gene are SGHNT and YYREEE (reference sequence). The CDR3 runs 16 residues. The chain's CDR3 is CASSRQGLLMNTEAFF. CDR3 sequence (DNA): TGTGCCAGCAGCCGTCAGGGGCTCTTGATGAACACTGAAGCTTTCTTT. Combining the CDR3 with reference TRBV5-4 and TRBJ1-1 gives the whole variable domain ETGVTQSPTHLIKTRGQQVTLRCSSQSGHNTVSWYQQALGQGPQFIFQYYREEENGRGNFPPRFSGLQFPNYSSELNVNALELDDSALYLCASSRQGLLMNTEAFFGQGTRLTVV.

Comments on this clone: The junction departs from germline at one end; a sequencing error may be responsible. The rearrangement links TRBV11-2 to TRBJ2-1; 12 bases align to TRBD1. The CDR3 is 16 residues long. The V gene's germline CDR1 is SGHAT and CDR2 FQNNGV. The CDR3 DNA is TGTGCCGGCAGCCCCGGGGACAGGGGGCGCGTGGATGAGCAGTTCTTC. The encoded protein is CAGSPGDRGRVDEQFF.

The CDR3 protein is CASSRGREIGQPQHF. DNA of the CDR3: TGTGCCAGCAGCCGGGGGAGGGAAATTGGTCAGCCCCAGCATTTT. This chain connects TRBV11-2 to TRBJ1-5, with D possibly matching TRBD1 (5 bases). Trimming pared 5 bases from V and 6 bases from J, leaving 17 bases between. The germline gives CDR1 SGHAT, CDR2 FQNNGV. The CDR3 has 15 amino acids. Supplemented by reference TRBV11-2 and TRBJ1-5, the full variable domain reads EAGVAQSPRYKIIEKRQSVAFWCNPISGHATLYWYQQILGQGPKLLIQFQNNGVVDDSQLPKDRFSAERLKGVDSTLKIQPAKLEDSAVYLCASSRGREIGQPQHFGDGTRLSIL.

The chain employs TRBV2 and TRBJ1-5; D is unresolved. This CDR3 has 13 amino acids. Germline values: CDR1 SNHLY, CDR2 FYNNEI. Trimming took off 7 bases at V and 0 bases at J, with 7 bases between the two ends. CDR3 nucleotides: TGTGCCAGCAAACAGATTAGCAATCAGCCCCAGCATTTT. Its translation is CASKQISNQPQHF.

The rearrangement links TRBV18 to TRBJ1-3; D perhaps matches TRBD1 (6 bases). The CDR3 has 17 amino acids. V lost 2 bases to trimming and J lost 4 bases, with 18 bases between them. Germline V CDR1 and CDR2: KGHSH, LQKENI. CDR3 in amino acids: CASSPSPASGAGNTIYF. DNA for the CDR3: TGTGCCAGCTCACCATCCCCCGCCTCAGGGGCCGGAAACACCATATATTTT. Variable domain in full (rest from reference TRBV18 and TRBJ1-3): NAGVMQNPRHLVRRRGQEARLRCSPMKGHSHVYWYRQLPEEGLKFMVYLQKENIIDESGMPKERFSAEFPKEGPSILRIQQVVRGDSAAYFCASSPSPASGAGNTIYFGEGSWLTVV.

The V call is TRBV19, the J call TRBJ1-1, with D perhaps TRBD1 (6 bases). The germline gives CDR1 LNHDA, CDR2 SQIVND (reference sequence). V was trimmed by 5 bases and J by 4 bases, leaving 14 bases between them. The CDR3 consists of 14 residues. CDR3 amino acids: CASSSRTGPTEAFF. The CDR3 coding sequence is TGTGCCAGTAGTTCCCGAACAGGGCCCACTGAAGCTTTCTTT.